Below, 14 T cell receptor beta chains from the same sample are listed, as sequenced in a study of cytomegalovirus exposure and HLA in healthy donors. Vbeta (60) and Jbeta (13) primers were used in the PCR. TCRdb keeps only in-frame clones here, not all; method: immunoSEQ multiplex PCR. The top ten hold 1.5% to 2% of the sample, which has 200,000 to 250,000 clones, about three quarters seen once. The sample taken for sequencing was PBMCs. These TCRs come from a man younger than 35 in good health and CMV-seronegative.

This clone occurred many times. The V call is TRBV2, the J call TRBJ2-1; D is undetermined. Germline lookup yields CDR1 SNHLY and CDR2 FYNNEI. The V and J ends lost 2 bases and 8 bases respectively, with 13 bases between them. The CDR3 totals 14 residues. The CDR3 region is CASSESHSRYEQFF. As DNA, the CDR3 is TGTGCCAGCAGTGAATCCCACTCTAGGTATGAGCAGTTCTTC.

Remarks on this clone: The same CDR3 also results from other DNA sequences found in this sample. This rearrangement joins TRBV6-6 to TRBJ1-1; TRBD1 might be the D (6 bases). The V gene's germline CDR1 is MNHNY and CDR2 SVGAGI (reference sequence). Trimming removed 6 bases from V and 1 base from J, with 9 bases in between. The CDR3 extends over 13 amino acids. CDR3 sequence reads: CASSSQGNTEAFF. The CDR3 DNA follows: TGTGCCAGCAGCTCACAGGGGAACACTGAAGCTTTCTTT.

This clone was counted a few times. The CDR3 sequence: CASRLGTSGRTEQYF. The CDR3 bases are TGTGCCAGCAGACTCGGGACTAGCGGGAGGACCGAGCAGTACTTC. The rearrangement uses TRBV28 and TRBJ2-7, with 15 bases matching TRBD2. The CDR3 contains 15 residues. The junction had 6 bases not matched to a gene; V was cut back by 6 bases and J by 6 bases. The V gene's germline CDR1 is MDHEN and CDR2 SYDVKM.

Remarks on this clone: Other DNA sequences from this sample encode an identical CDR3 as well. The chain carries TRBV7-9 and TRBJ1-2; TRBD1 matches 8 bases. There are 15 residues in the CDR3. V lost 0 bases to trimming and J lost 7 bases; unmatched junction nucleotides: 7. Germline assignment: CDR1 SEHNR and CDR2 FQNEAQ (reference sequence). DNA of the CDR3: TGTGCCAGCAGCTTAGCCTCGGCAGGGGGCGGTGGCTACACCTTC. This gives the protein CASSLASAGGGGYTF.

V gene TRBV5-4 combines with J gene TRBJ1-3; no firm D call. The CDR3 runs to 14 residues. V was pared by 5 bases and J by 6 bases, with 15 bases between. CDR1 SGHNT and CDR2 YYREEE come from the germline V gene (reference sequence). The DNA for the CDR3 is TGTGCCAGCAGTCCCACCTTGGGAGAAAACACCATATATTTT. It yields the protein CASSPTLGENTIYF.

The chain is built from TRBV29-1 and TRBJ1-1; 7 bases align to TRBD1. V dropped 6 bases and J dropped 1; count of bases not matched to a gene: 5. The CDR3 is 13 residues long. The germline V gene encodes CDR1 SQVTM and CDR2 ANQGSEA. CDR3 amino acids: CSVAGTANTEAFF. The DNA of the CDR3 is TGCAGCGTGGCCGGGACAGCGAACACTGAAGCTTTCTTT.

This clone turned up a few times. V usage is TRBV6-6 and J usage is TRBJ2-5; D is ambiguous. V was clipped by 2 bases and J by 5 bases, with 15 bases between them. CDR1 is MNHNY and CDR2 is SVGAGI in the germline V gene (reference sequence). The CDR3 has 15 residues. CDR3 nucleotides: TGTGCCAGCAGTTACGGGTCCCTTGGGCTTGAGACCCAGTACTTC. This codes for CASSYGSLGLETQYF.

The chain recombines TRBV7-2 with TRBJ2-5, with 11 bases matching TRBD2. Trimming took 0 bases from V and 3 from J; bases not matched to a gene: 0. CDR1 and CDR2 (germline): SGHTA, FQGNSA. CDR3 size: 15 residues. CDR3 in DNA: TGTGCCAGCAGCTTAGCGGGACTAGCGGAAGAGACCCAGTACTTC. This codes for CASSLAGLAEETQYF.

The rearrangement joins TRBV2 to TRBJ2-3; TRBD2 matches 10 bases. The V and J ends lost 1 base and 5 bases, in that order; junction bases with no gene match: 6. The CDR3 sequence is 16 residues long. CDR1 is SNHLY, CDR2 FYNNEI, per germline. CDR3: CASSEVSGRRGDTQYF. The CDR3 DNA reads as TGTGCCAGCAGTGAAGTTAGCGGGAGGAGGGGAGATACGCAGTATTTT.

The rearrangement links TRBV6-5 to TRBJ2-5, with TRBD1 identical over 9 bases. The germline CDR1 and CDR2 sequences are MNHEY and SVGAGI. The CDR3 is 14 amino acids. The junction had 2 bases not matched to a gene; V was cut back by 0 bases and J by 6 bases. CDR3 residues: CASSYSTGGKTQYF. In nucleotides, the CDR3 is TGTGCCAGCAGTTACTCGACAGGGGGAAAGACCCAGTACTTC.

The chain joins TRBV19 to TRBJ1-2, with D hard to call. Germline V gene sequence: CDR1 LNHDA, CDR2 SQIVND (reference sequence). V dropped 7 bases and J dropped 2 bases, with 17 bases sitting between them. The CDR3 is 15 residues long. In DNA, the CDR3 is TGTGCCAGTACGGCGGGAGCCCCTCCAAACTATGGCTACACCTTC. It encodes CASTAGAPPNYGYTF. The full variable domain, with the rest looked up from reference TRBV19 and TRBJ1-2, is DGGITQSPKYLFRKEGQNVTLSCEQNLNHDAMYWYRQDPGQGLRLIYYSQIVNDFQKGDIAEGYSVSREKKESFPLTVTSAQKNPTAFYLCASTAGAPPNYGYTFGSGTRLTVV.

The chain uses TRBV6-5 and TRBJ1-2, with 9 bases matching TRBD1. The CDR3 sequence is 15 residues long. Germline-derived CDR1 and CDR2 are MNHEY and SVGAGI. Trimming took 0 bases from V and 8 from J; bases not matched to a gene: 7. Here the CDR3 DNA reads TGTGCCAGCAGTTACTCCGCGGGACAGGGTGTCGGCTACACCTTC. This sequence encodes CASSYSAGQGVGYTF.

A single count supports this clone. The chain is built from TRBV7-3 and TRBJ1-1; 8 nucleotides agree with TRBD1. Trimming at V came to 6 bases and at J to 5 bases, leaving 5 bases not matched to a gene. This CDR3 has 13 residues. Germline V gives CDR1 SGHTA, CDR2 FQGTGA. The CDR3 DNA sequence: TGTGCCAGCAGTTCTGACAGGGGAACTGAAGCTTTCTTT. Protein: CASSSDRGTEAFF. The variable domain in full, completed from reference TRBV7-3 and TRBJ1-1, reads GAGVSQTPSNKVTEKGKYVELRCDPISGHTALYWYRQSLGQGPEFLIYFQGTGAADDSGLPNDRFFAVRPEGSVSTLKIQRTERGDSAVYLCASSSDRGTEAFFGQGTRLTVV.

The rearrangement links TRBV4-2 to TRBJ2-2; tentatively, D is TRBD1 (5 bases). Germline lookup yields CDR1 LGHNA and CDR2 YNFKEQ. Trimming took 1 base from V and 5 from J, leaving 11 bases between them. CDR3 length: 15 residues. The CDR3 here is CASSQGKGPTGELFF. In DNA form, the CDR3 reads TGTGCCAGCAGCCAAGGCAAGGGGCCAACCGGGGAGCTGTTTTTT.